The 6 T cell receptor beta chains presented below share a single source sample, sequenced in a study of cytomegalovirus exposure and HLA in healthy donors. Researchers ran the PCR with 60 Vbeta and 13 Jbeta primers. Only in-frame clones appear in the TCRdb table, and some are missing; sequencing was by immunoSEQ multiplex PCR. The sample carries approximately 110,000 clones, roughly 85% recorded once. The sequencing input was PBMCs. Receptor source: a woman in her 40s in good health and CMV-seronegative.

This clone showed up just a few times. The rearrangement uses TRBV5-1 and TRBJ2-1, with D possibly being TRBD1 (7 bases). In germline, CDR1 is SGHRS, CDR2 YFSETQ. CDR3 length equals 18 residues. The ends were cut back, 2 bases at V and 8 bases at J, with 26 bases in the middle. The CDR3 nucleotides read TGCGCCAGCAGCTTTGAAGCTCCCGGGACAGCGGGTTTCGATGAGCAGTTCTTC. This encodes CASSFEAPGTAGFDEQFF. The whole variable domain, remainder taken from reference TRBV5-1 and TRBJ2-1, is KAGVTQTPRYLIKTRGQQVTLSCSPISGHRSVSWYQQTPGQGLQFLFEYFSETQRNKGNFPGRFSGRQFSNSRSEMNVSTLELGDSALYLCASSFEAPGTAGFDEQFFGPGTRLTVL.

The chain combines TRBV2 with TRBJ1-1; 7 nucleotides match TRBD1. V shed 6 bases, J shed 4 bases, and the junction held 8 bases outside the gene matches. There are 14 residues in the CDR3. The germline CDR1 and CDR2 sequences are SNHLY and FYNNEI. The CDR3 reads CASSASTGSTEAFF. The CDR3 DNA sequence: TGTGCCAGCAGCGCCTCGACAGGGAGCACTGAAGCTTTCTTT. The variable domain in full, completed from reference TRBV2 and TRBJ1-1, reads EPEVTQTPSHQVTQMGQEVILRCVPISNHLYFYWYRQILGQKVEFLVSFYNNEISEKSEIFDDQFSVERPDGSNFTLKIRSTKLEDSAMYFCASSASTGSTEAFFGQGTRLTVV.

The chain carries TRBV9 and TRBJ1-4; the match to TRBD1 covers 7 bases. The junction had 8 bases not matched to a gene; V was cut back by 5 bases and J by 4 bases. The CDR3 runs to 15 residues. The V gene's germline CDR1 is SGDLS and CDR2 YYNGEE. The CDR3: CASSPGGAVNEKLFF. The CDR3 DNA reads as TGTGCCAGCAGTCCAGGGGGAGCCGTTAATGAAAAACTGTTTTTT.

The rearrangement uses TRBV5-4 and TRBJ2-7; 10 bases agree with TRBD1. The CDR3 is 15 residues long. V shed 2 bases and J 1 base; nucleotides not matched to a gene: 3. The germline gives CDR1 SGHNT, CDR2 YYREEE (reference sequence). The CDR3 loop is CASSLPGQGSYEQYF. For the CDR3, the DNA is TGTGCCAGCAGCTTACCGGGACAGGGGTCCTACGAGCAGTACTTC.

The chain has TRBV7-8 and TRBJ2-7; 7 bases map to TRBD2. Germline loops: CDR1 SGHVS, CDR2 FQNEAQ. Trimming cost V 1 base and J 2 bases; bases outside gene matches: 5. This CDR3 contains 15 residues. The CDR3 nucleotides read TGTGCCAGCAGCTTAGAGGCCGGGACTACCTACGAGCAGTACTTC. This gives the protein CASSLEAGTTYEQYF.

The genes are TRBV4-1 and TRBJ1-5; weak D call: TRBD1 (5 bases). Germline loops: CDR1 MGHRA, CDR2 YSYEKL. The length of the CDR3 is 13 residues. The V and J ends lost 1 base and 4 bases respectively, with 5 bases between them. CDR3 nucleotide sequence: TGCGCCAGCAGCCAAGGACAGAATCAGCCCCAGCATTTT. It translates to CASSQGQNQPQHF.